This T cell receptor (beta chain) originates from a study of beta chain features in type 1 diabetes. Study information: Cell yields, age and gender were similar between patients and healthy donors.

On this clone: Antigen specificity is unknown.

Expressed TCRB transcripts were sequenced because the isolated RNA had all been reverse transcribed beforehand. Here immunoSEQ multiplex PCR was the method, and the copy in TCRdb shows in-frame clones only, minus some. The sample consists of 810,000 or so clones, 15% to 20% of them appearing once. Per the germline V gene, CDR1 is SGHRS and CDR2 is YFSETQ. V lost 0 bases and J lost 8, with 14 bases in between. The CDR3 spans 14 residues. All sorted populations exceeded 95% purity. Findings and caveats of the study: PCR could preferentially amplify shorter templates, alike in patients and controls. VDJ junctions sequenced from type 1 diabetes patients showed fewer insertions and more deletions.

This TCR derives from a woman younger than 35 in good health. Material: naive CD4+ T cells from blood. This chain joins TRBV5-1 and TRBJ1-2, with a possible D match to TRBD1 (5 bases). CDR3 protein: CASSLVGTENGYTF. DNA for the CDR3: TGCGCCAGCAGCTTGGTCGGGACGGAGAACGGCTACACCTTC.